A selection of T cell receptor beta chains follows, all from one sample in a study of cytomegalovirus exposure and HLA in healthy donors. Assay: immunoSEQ multiplex PCR; the TCRdb copy retains only in-frame clones and omits some. The sample holds about 240,000 clones, over 70% seen once. The source material was PBMCs. Receptors were obtained from a woman in her fifties or sixties in good health and CMV-seropositive. CDR3s include the opening cysteine and the closing phenylalanine or tryptophan. A D gene is named only where the DNA matches it firmly. The size field is filled for only some rows; it gives once, few, many or a size class.

abundance: few
j_gene: TRBJ2-2
d_gene: NA
v_gene: TRBV9
CDR3aa: CASSPRRLNTGELFF
CDR3nt: TGTGCCAGCAGCCCAAGGCGACTAAACACCGGGGAGCTGTTTTTT

abundance: NA
j_gene: TRBJ2-1
d_gene: TRBD2
v_gene: TRBV14
CDR3aa: CASSQTSGRYNEQFF
CDR3nt: TGTGCCAGCAGCCAGACTAGCGGGCGCTACAATGAGCAGTTCTTC

abundance: once
j_gene: TRBJ1-5
d_gene: TRBD1
v_gene: TRBV9
CDR3aa: CASSVDGTDYQPQHF
CDR3nt: TGTGCCAGCAGCGTAGATGGGACAGACTATCAGCCCCAGCATTTT

abundance: NA
j_gene: TRBJ2-1
d_gene: NA
v_gene: TRBV5-6
CDR3aa: CASSLVRATSRDEQFF
CDR3nt: TGTGCCAGCAGCTTGGTGAGGGCCACTAGCCGGGATGAGCAGTTCTTC

abundance: NA
j_gene: TRBJ2-3
d_gene: NA
v_gene: TRBV19
CDR3aa: CASSNSRVTDTQYF
CDR3nt: TGTGCCAGTAGTAACTCCAGGGTGACAGATACGCAGTATTTT

abundance: NA
j_gene: TRBJ2-5
d_gene: NA
v_gene: TRBV5-1
CDR3aa: CASSPGPKGNQETQYF
CDR3nt: TGCGCCAGCAGCCCCGGCCCCAAGGGGAATCAAGAGACCCAGTACTTC

abundance: NA
j_gene: TRBJ1-4
d_gene: NA
v_gene: TRBV15
CDR3aa: CATSRSLVTNEKLFF
CDR3nt: TGTGCCACCAGCAGATCCCTAGTAACTAATGAAAAACTGTTTTTT

abundance: NA
j_gene: TRBJ2-5
d_gene: TRBD2
v_gene: TRBV12-5
CDR3aa: CASGTLSGRRETQYF
CDR3nt: TGTGCTAGTGGTACCCTTAGCGGGAGAAGAGAGACCCAGTACTTC

abundance: NA
j_gene: TRBJ2-1
d_gene: TRBD2
v_gene: TRBV6-5
CDR3aa: CASSQYRLAGLEQFF
CDR3nt: TGTGCCAGCAGCCAATACAGGCTAGCGGGACTTGAGCAGTTCTTC

abundance: NA
j_gene: TRBJ1-2
d_gene: NA
v_gene: TRBV4-1
CDR3aa: CASSQVGGANYGYTF
CDR3nt: TGCGCCAGCAGCCAAGTGGGAGGAGCTAACTATGGCTACACCTTC

abundance: few
j_gene: TRBJ2-3
d_gene: TRBD2
v_gene: TRBV5-4
CDR3aa: CASSFGAPGGGTQYF
CDR3nt: TGTGCCAGCAGCTTTGGGGCCCCGGGGGGGGGTACGCAGTATTTT

abundance: few
j_gene: TRBJ2-3
d_gene: TRBD2
v_gene: TRBV25-1
CDR3aa: CASSQASGILSTDTQYF
CDR3nt: TGTGCCAGCAGTCAGGCTAGCGGGATCCTTTCCACAGATACGCAGTATTTT

abundance: NA
j_gene: TRBJ2-7
d_gene: NA
v_gene: TRBV6-5
CDR3aa: CASRAGSYEQYF
CDR3nt: TGTGCCAGCCGGGCGGGGTCCTACGAGCAGTACTTC

abundance: many
j_gene: TRBJ1-5
d_gene: NA
v_gene: TRBV7-2
CDR3aa: CASSLPQGQPQHF
CDR3nt: TGTGCCAGCAGCTTACCCCAGGGGCAGCCCCAGCATTTT

abundance: NA
j_gene: TRBJ1-4
d_gene: NA
v_gene: TRBV19
CDR3aa: CASTPDRVSNEKLFF
CDR3nt: TGTGCCAGTACCCCCGACCGGGTTAGTAATGAAAAACTGTTTTTT

abundance: NA
j_gene: TRBJ2-2
d_gene: TRBD1
v_gene: TRBV5-1
CDR3aa: CASSWTGGPGELFF
CDR3nt: TGCGCCAGCAGCTGGACAGGGGGCCCCGGGGAGCTGTTTTTT

abundance: few
j_gene: TRBJ2-1
d_gene: NA
v_gene: TRBV27
CDR3aa: CASSETGKLYNEQFF
CDR3nt: TGTGCCAGCAGTGAAACAGGGAAGCTCTACAATGAGCAGTTCTTC

abundance: NA
j_gene: TRBJ2-3
d_gene: TRBD2
v_gene: TRBV29-1
CDR3aa: CSVTSLAGGTDTQYF
CDR3nt: TGCAGCGTAACTTCACTAGCGGGAGGCACAGATACGCAGTATTTT

abundance: NA
j_gene: TRBJ2-7
d_gene: TRBD1
v_gene: TRBV5-4
CDR3aa: CASRGDRGPTYEQYF
CDR3nt: TGTGCCAGCAGGGGGGACAGGGGACCAACCTACGAGCAGTACTTC

abundance: NA
j_gene: TRBJ2-7
d_gene: TRBD2
v_gene: TRBV4-2
CDR3aa: CASSQQGREGEQYF
CDR3nt: TGTGCCAGCAGCCAACAGGGGCGGGAGGGGGAGCAGTACTTC

abundance: NA
j_gene: TRBJ1-4
d_gene: NA
v_gene: TRBV9
CDR3aa: CASSEAGGNVNEKLFF
CDR3nt: TGTGCCAGCAGCGAGGCGGGGGGCAATGTGAATGAAAAACTGTTTTTT

abundance: once
j_gene: TRBJ2-4
d_gene: TRBD1
v_gene: TRBV9
CDR3aa: CASSVGEGQGALAKNIQYF
CDR3nt: TGTGCCAGCAGCGTAGGAGAGGGACAGGGGGCTTTGGCCAAAAACATTCAGTACTTC

abundance: NA
j_gene: TRBJ2-7
d_gene: TRBD1
v_gene: TRBV9
CDR3aa: CASSVAPLTGIYEQYF
CDR3nt: TGTGCCAGCAGCGTAGCTCCATTGACAGGGATCTACGAGCAGTACTTC

abundance: NA
j_gene: TRBJ2-1
d_gene: TRBD2
v_gene: TRBV29-1
CDR3aa: CSGRLAGGPIEQFF
CDR3nt: TGCAGTGGCCGACTAGCGGGAGGGCCCATTGAGCAGTTCTTC

abundance: NA
j_gene: TRBJ2-7
d_gene: NA
v_gene: TRBV14
CDR3aa: CASSQESGWGYEQYF
CDR3nt: TGTGCCAGCAGCCAAGAAAGCGGGTGGGGTTACGAGCAGTACTTC

abundance: NA
j_gene: TRBJ2-7
d_gene: TRBD1
v_gene: TRBV25-1
CDR3aa: CASSEWDRGAEQYF
CDR3nt: TGTGCCAGCAGTGAATGGGACAGGGGTGCCGAGCAGTACTTC

abundance: NA
j_gene: TRBJ2-5
d_gene: TRBD2
v_gene: TRBV4-1
CDR3aa: CASSQPTSGQETQYF
CDR3nt: TGCGCCAGCAGCCAACCAACTAGCGGCCAAGAGACCCAGTACTTC

abundance: many
j_gene: TRBJ2-5
d_gene: TRBD2
v_gene: TRBV14
CDR3aa: CASSQPSGRAVETQYF
CDR3nt: TGTGCCAGCAGCCAACCTAGCGGGAGGGCCGTTGAGACCCAGTACTTC

abundance: NA
j_gene: TRBJ1-2
d_gene: TRBD1
v_gene: TRBV7-9
CDR3aa: CASNSPTGGGYGYTF
CDR3nt: TGTGCCAGCAACTCCCCGACAGGGGGCGGCTATGGCTACACCTTC

abundance: NA
j_gene: TRBJ1-1
d_gene: TRBD1
v_gene: TRBV28
CDR3aa: CASSPRTGRYKSEAFF
CDR3nt: TGTGCCAGCAGTCCTAGGACAGGGCGTTATAAGTCTGAAGCTTTCTTT

abundance: NA
j_gene: TRBJ2-6
d_gene: NA
v_gene: TRBV30
CDR3aa: CAWSVGVGANVLTF
CDR3nt: TGTGCCTGGAGTGTCGGGGTCGGGGCCAACGTCCTGACTTTC

abundance: once
j_gene: TRBJ1-2
d_gene: NA
v_gene: TRBV7-2
CDR3aa: CASSLRTASNTLTIGYTF
CDR3nt: TGTGCCAGCAGCTTAAGGACAGCCTCCAATACCCTCACTATTGGGTACACCTTC

abundance: NA
j_gene: TRBJ2-1
d_gene: TRBD1
v_gene: TRBV2
CDR3aa: CAWPGQGNNEQFF
CDR3nt: TGTGCCTGGCCGGGACAGGGCAACAATGAGCAGTTCTTC

abundance: once
j_gene: TRBJ2-7
d_gene: TRBD1
v_gene: TRBV5-6
CDR3aa: CASSLAALGQGARNEQYF
CDR3nt: TGTGCCAGCAGCTTGGCTGCCTTGGGACAGGGGGCGAGGAACGAGCAGTACTTC

abundance: NA
j_gene: TRBJ1-5
d_gene: NA
v_gene: TRBV5-1
CDR3aa: CASSLGAGGNQPQHF
CDR3nt: TGCGCCAGCAGCCTCGGAGCCGGCGGCAATCAGCCCCAGCATTTT

abundance: NA
j_gene: TRBJ2-1
d_gene: TRBD2
v_gene: TRBV30
CDR3aa: CAWGRNMAGGIYNEQFF
CDR3nt: TGTGCCTGGGGAAGGAATATGGCGGGAGGGATCTACAATGAGCAGTTCTTC

abundance: NA
j_gene: TRBJ2-7
d_gene: NA
v_gene: TRBV7-9
CDR3aa: CSSSRSQRASYEQYF
CDR3nt: TGTTCCAGCAGCCGTTCCCAGCGGGCGTCCTACGAGCAGTACTTC

abundance: NA
j_gene: TRBJ1-1
d_gene: TRBD1
v_gene: TRBV6-5
CDR3aa: CASSSLQGWNTEAFF
CDR3nt: TGTGCCAGCAGTTCCCTACAGGGGTGGAACACTGAAGCTTTCTTT

abundance: NA
j_gene: TRBJ1-4
d_gene: NA
v_gene: TRBV4-1
CDR3aa: CASSQDTGLTNEKLFF
CDR3nt: TGCGCCAGCAGCCAAGATACAGGGTTGACTAATGAAAAACTGTTTTTT

abundance: NA
j_gene: TRBJ1-3
d_gene: TRBD1
v_gene: TRBV6-1
CDR3aa: CASLGQGPGNTIYF
CDR3nt: TGTGCCAGCCTGGGACAGGGACCTGGAAACACCATATATTTT

abundance: NA
j_gene: TRBJ2-4
d_gene: TRBD1
v_gene: TRBV5-1
CDR3aa: CASSLFGQGAGSKNIQYF
CDR3nt: TGCGCCAGCAGCTTGTTCGGGCAGGGGGCCGGGTCCAAAAACATTCAGTACTTC

abundance: NA
j_gene: TRBJ1-2
d_gene: NA
v_gene: TRBV27
CDR3aa: CASSLRGNYGYTF
CDR3nt: TGTGCCAGCAGTTTGCGGGGGAACTATGGCTACACCTTC

abundance: few
j_gene: TRBJ1-1
d_gene: NA
v_gene: TRBV7-9
CDR3aa: CASSLETGNTEAFF
CDR3nt: TGTGCCAGCAGCTTAGAAACAGGGAACACTGAAGCTTTCTTT

abundance: NA
j_gene: TRBJ2-7
d_gene: TRBD1
v_gene: TRBV7-9
CDR3aa: CASSYGQGEFDEQYF
CDR3nt: TGTGCCAGCAGCTACGGACAGGGTGAGTTCGACGAGCAGTACTTC

abundance: NA
j_gene: TRBJ2-1
d_gene: NA
v_gene: TRBV6-6
CDR3aa: CASSNQDSYNEQFF
CDR3nt: TGTGCCAGCAGTAATCAGGACAGCTACAATGAGCAGTTCTTC

abundance: few
j_gene: TRBJ2-7
d_gene: TRBD2
v_gene: TRBV6-5
CDR3aa: CASSLAGVYEQYF
CDR3nt: TGTGCCAGCAGTTTAGCGGGAGTTTACGAGCAGTACTTC

abundance: NA
j_gene: TRBJ1-4
d_gene: NA
v_gene: TRBV5-1
CDR3aa: CASSLRALVANEKLFF
CDR3nt: TGCGCCAGCAGCTTGCGTGCGCTTGTGGCTAATGAAAAACTGTTTTTT

abundance: NA
j_gene: TRBJ1-3
d_gene: NA
v_gene: TRBV19
CDR3aa: CASSKETATGNTIYF
CDR3nt: TGTGCCAGTAGTAAAGAGACAGCGACTGGAAACACCATATATTTT

abundance: NA
j_gene: TRBJ2-5
d_gene: NA
v_gene: TRBV29-1
CDR3aa: CSVVGGGGQYF
CDR3nt: TGCAGCGTTGTGGGGGGAGGGGGCCAGTACTTC

abundance: NA
j_gene: TRBJ1-2
d_gene: NA
v_gene: TRBV7-3
CDR3aa: CASSPGLNYGYTF
CDR3nt: TGTGCCAGCAGCCCAGGGCTTAACTATGGCTACACCTTC

abundance: NA
j_gene: TRBJ2-7
d_gene: NA
v_gene: TRBV27
CDR3aa: CASSPEGSYEQYF
CDR3nt: TGTGCCAGCAGTCCCGAGGGCTCCTACGAGCAGTACTTC